The 4 T cell receptor beta chains reported below all come from one sample, sequenced in a study of T cell responses to AZD1222 COVID-19 vaccine. The method was immunoSEQ multiplex PCR; TCRdb's version includes in-frame clones alone and lacks a portion of them. Here the sample spans about 130,000 clones, roughly 94% being singletons. Specimen: peripheral blood, collected on day 0 of AZD1222 vaccination. Receptors originate from an adult in good health.

The chain joins TRBV15 to TRBJ1-6; TRBD1 matches 7 bases. V shed 1 base and J 5 bases; nucleotides not matched to a gene: 11. Germline lookup yields CDR1 LNHNV and CDR2 YYDKDF (reference sequence). This CDR3 has 18 amino acids. CDR3: CATSRGYLRTGDNSPLHF. CDR3 DNA: TGTGCCACCAGCAGAGGGTATCTTCGGACAGGCGATAATTCACCCCTCCACTTT.

This sequence joins TRBV4-3 and TRBJ1-6, with 12 bases matching TRBD1. Germline V lookup: CDR1 LGHNA, CDR2 YSLEER. With V trimmed by 0 bases and J by 10 bases, 4 bases remained unmatched. The CDR3 is 16 residues long. The CDR3 sequence: CASSQDPGTGGSPLHF. CDR3 nucleotides: TGCGCCAGCAGCCAAGATCCCGGGACAGGGGGCTCACCCCTCCACTTT.

The chain carries TRBV29-1 and TRBJ2-3, with D possibly being TRBD1 (6 bases). In germline, CDR1 is SQVTM, CDR2 ANQGSEA. The CDR3 has 14 amino acids. Trimming removed 1 base at V and 5 bases at J, with 13 bases between. The CDR3 here is CSVEARGPGDTQYF. CDR3 in DNA: TGCAGCGTTGAAGCCAGGGGCCCCGGAGATACGCAGTATTTT.

This chain joins TRBV20-1 and TRBJ2-5, with 11 bases matching TRBD2. This CDR3 region has 16 residues. In germline, CDR1 is DFQATT, CDR2 SNEGSKA (reference sequence). The V segment lost 3 bases and the J segment 2 bases; nucleotides outside the gene matches: 8. The CDR3 here is CSASQPGLAVQETQYF. Written as DNA, the CDR3 is TGCAGTGCTAGTCAACCGGGACTAGCGGTACAAGAGACCCAGTACTTC.